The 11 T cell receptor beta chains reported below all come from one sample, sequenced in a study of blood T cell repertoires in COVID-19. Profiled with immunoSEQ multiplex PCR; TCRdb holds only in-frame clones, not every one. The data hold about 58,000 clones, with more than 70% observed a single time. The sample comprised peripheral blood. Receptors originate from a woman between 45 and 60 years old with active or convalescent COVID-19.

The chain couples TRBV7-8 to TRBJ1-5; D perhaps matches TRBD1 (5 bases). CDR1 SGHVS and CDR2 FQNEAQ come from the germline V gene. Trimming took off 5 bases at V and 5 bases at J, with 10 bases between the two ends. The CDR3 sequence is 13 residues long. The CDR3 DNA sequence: TGTGCCAGCAGCCGCAGGGAAGATCAGCCCCAGCATTTT. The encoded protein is CASSRREDQPQHF.

The chain's CDR3 is CASSRGHGRSEQYF. CDR3 bases: TGTGCCAGCAGCAGGGGCCATGGGAGGAGCGAGCAGTACTTC. The chain joins TRBV11-3 to TRBJ2-7, with a tentative D call TRBD2 (6 bases). The CDR3 contains 14 residues. Germline V gene sequence: CDR1 SGHNT, CDR2 YENEEA. The germline V and J ends were trimmed by 5 bases and 6 bases, with 17 bases remaining between them.

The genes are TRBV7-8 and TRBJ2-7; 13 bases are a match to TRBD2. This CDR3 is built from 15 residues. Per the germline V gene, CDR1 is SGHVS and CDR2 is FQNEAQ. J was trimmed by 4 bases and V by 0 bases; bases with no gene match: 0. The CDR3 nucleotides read TGTGCCAGCAGCTTAGCGGGACTAGCGGGGTACGAGCAGTACTTC. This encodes CASSLAGLAGYEQYF. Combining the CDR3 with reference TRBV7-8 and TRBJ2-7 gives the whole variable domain GAGVSQSPRYKVAKRGQDVALRCDPISGHVSLFWYQQALGQGPEFLTYFQNEAQLDKSGLPSDRFFAERPEGSVSTLKIQRTQQEDSAVYLCASSLAGLAGYEQYFGPGTRLTVT.

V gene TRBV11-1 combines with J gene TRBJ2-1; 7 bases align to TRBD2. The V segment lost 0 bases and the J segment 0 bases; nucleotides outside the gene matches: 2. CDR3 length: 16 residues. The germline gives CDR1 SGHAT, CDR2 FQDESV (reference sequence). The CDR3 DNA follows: TGTGCCAGCAGCTTAGCAGGGACTAACTCCTACAATGAGCAGTTCTTC. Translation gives CASSLAGTNSYNEQFF.

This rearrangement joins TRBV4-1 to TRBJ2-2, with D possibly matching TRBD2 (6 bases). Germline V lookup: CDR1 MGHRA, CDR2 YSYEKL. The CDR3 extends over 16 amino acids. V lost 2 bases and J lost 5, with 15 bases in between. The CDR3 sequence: CASSQYQGLPTGELFF. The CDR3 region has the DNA TGCGCCAGCAGCCAATACCAGGGACTTCCAACCGGGGAGCTGTTTTTT.

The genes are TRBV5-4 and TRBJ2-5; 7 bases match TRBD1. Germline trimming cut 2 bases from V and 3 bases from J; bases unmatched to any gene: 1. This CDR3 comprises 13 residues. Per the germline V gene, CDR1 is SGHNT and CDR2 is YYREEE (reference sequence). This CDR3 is CASSFTGEETQYF. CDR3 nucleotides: TGTGCCAGCAGCTTTACAGGGGAAGAGACCCAGTACTTC. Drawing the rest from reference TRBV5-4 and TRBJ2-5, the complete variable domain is ETGVTQSPTHLIKTRGQQVTLRCSSQSGHNTVSWYQQALGQGPQFIFQYYREEENGRGNFPPRFSGLQFPNYSSELNVNALELDDSALYLCASSFTGEETQYFGPGTRLLVL.

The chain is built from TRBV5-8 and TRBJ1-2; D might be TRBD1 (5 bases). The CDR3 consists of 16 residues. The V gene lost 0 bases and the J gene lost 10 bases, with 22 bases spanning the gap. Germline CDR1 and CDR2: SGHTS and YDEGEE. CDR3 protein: CASSLVGAGAPAVYTF. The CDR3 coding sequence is TGTGCCAGCAGCTTGGTGGGCGCTGGGGCCCCGGCTGTCTACACCTTC. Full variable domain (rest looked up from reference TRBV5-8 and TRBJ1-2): EAGVTQSPTHLIKTRGQQATLRCSPISGHTSVYWYQQALGLGLQFLLWYDEGEERNRGNFPPRFSGRQFPNYSSELNVNALELEDSALYLCASSLVGAGAPAVYTFGSGTRLTVV.

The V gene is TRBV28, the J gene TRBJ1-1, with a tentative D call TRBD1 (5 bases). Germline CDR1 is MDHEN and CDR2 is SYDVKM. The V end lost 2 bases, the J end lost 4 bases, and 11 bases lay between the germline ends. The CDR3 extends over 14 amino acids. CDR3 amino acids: CASSLTQGGTEAFF. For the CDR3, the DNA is TGTGCCAGCAGTTTAACTCAGGGAGGCACTGAAGCTTTCTTT.

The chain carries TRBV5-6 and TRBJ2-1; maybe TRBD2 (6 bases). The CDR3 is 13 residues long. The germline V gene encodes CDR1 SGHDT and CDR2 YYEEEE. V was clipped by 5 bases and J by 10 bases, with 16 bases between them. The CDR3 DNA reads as TGTGCCAGCAGGACCCAGCCGGACTACGAGCAGTTCTTC. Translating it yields CASRTQPDYEQFF.

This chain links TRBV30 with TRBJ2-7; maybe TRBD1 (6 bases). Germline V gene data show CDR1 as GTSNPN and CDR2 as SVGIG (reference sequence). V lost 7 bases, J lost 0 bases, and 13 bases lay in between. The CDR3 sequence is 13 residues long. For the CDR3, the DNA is TGTGCCTCCGACGGACAGAGCTCCTACGAGCAGTACTTC. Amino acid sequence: CASDGQSSYEQYF.

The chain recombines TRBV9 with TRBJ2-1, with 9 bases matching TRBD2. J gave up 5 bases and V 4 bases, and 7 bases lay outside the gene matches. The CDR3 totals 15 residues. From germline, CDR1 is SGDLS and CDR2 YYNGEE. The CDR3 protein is CASSPLAGTNNEQFF. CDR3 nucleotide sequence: TGTGCCAGCAGCCCGCTAGCGGGGACGAACAATGAGCAGTTCTTC.